This TCR beta chain was captured in a study of memory CD8 T cells in hepatitis C reinfection. Time point: peak reinfection, 3 to 8 weeks after reinfection detection. Sorted cells were sequenced directly ex vivo without any in vitro expansion. CDR1 is MNHNY, CDR2 SVGAGI, per germline (reference sequence). Unmatched junction bases numbered 8, after V lost 4 bases and J lost 6 bases. CDR3 size: 16 residues. Assay used: immunoSEQ multiplex PCR; TCRdb lists only in-frame clones, some missing. The sample carries tens of thousands of clones, approximately 90% recorded once. The rearrangement links TRBV6-6 to TRBJ2-2; TRBD1 agrees at 10 bases. Material: naive CD8+ T cells sorted from blood. The TCR originated in a young man with hepatitis C virus infection. The CDR3 sequence: CASSSPPGTGAGELFF. For the CDR3, the DNA is TGTGCCAGCAGTTCCCCGCCAGGGACAGGGGCCGGGGAGCTGTTTTTT.